This TCR beta chain was sequenced during a study of T cells after yellow fever vaccination. Overall study findings and caveats: The study re-detected most primary-vaccination clones after the booster (about 96% CD4, roughly 85% CD8).

The germline V gene encodes CDR1 MNHEY and CDR2 SMNVEV (reference sequence). V dropped 3 bases and J dropped 5; count of bases not matched to a gene: 3. The CDR3 loop spans 14 amino acids. Many counts were recorded for this clonotype. Its target is unknown. TCRdb recomputed calls from the 5' RACE reads with MiXCR, one row per CDR3 protein. In the table there are about 57,000 distinct CDR3 sequences, roughly 7.3% of which are singletons. The chain links TRBV27 to TRBJ2-1; 8 bases are shared with TRBD2. The sequencing used CD8+ T cells sorted from PBMCs, collected 15 days after the yellow fever booster vaccination. This receptor was identified in a man in his thirties or forties who received the YFV17D yellow fever vaccine. CDR3 sequence reads: CASSFVAGNNEQFF. The CDR3 DNA sequence: TGTGCCAGCAGTTTCGTAGCGGGGAACAATGAGCAGTTCTTC.